This TCR beta chain was sequenced during a study of a mutant IDH1 vaccine in newly diagnosed glioma (dated by TCRdb to about 2021). Turning to the overall study: Vaccination was initiated 4-6 weeks after radiotherapy alone, or concurrently with temozolomide cycles in the chemotherapy-containing groups. The week-35 safety follow-up was designated visit V12, and the week-47 end of study was designated visit V13. Of the 32 patients who were treated, about 62% were male and around 40% were female, and the mean age was approximately 40 years. Six visits were used for peripheral blood collection: V03 (baseline), V05, V07, V10, V12 and V13. For exploratory analyses, longitudinal TCRB deep sequencing was carried out in approximately 25 treated patients wherever samples were available. Before enrollment, most patients had been given radiochemotherapy with temozolomide as standard therapy, while the rest had received either radiotherapy alone or temozolomide alone.

What the study reported, not specific to this receptor: Pseudoprogression seemed to be unrelated to changes in the top peripheral T cell clonotypes found by TCRB sequencing. According to the authors, sample limitations meant that analyses of patient blood samples could not be reproduced. Vaccine-induced immune responses across multiple MHC alleles were detected in over 85% of patients. Selection of PBMC samples for TCRB deep sequencing was based on availability.

In regard to this clone: Its antigen remains undetermined. Within one base of it there is no much larger clone, and no base qualities were kept.

Libraries were prepared through the immunoSEQ multiplex PCR assay. Rearranged TCR beta chain sequences were amplified with the hsTCRB Kit following the manufacturer's protocol. TCRB libraries were sequenced on an Illumina MiSeq. The authors processed their data as follows. The kit vendor's proprietary platform handled demultiplexing, trimming and gene mapping. TCRdb retrieved this table from immuneACCESS and kept in-frame rearrangements only. Not all clones are present; in checked studies, unresolved V genes account for under half, and no reason is known for the remainder. The V and J calls and clone size come from that table; D and trimming were worked out from the DNA. The sample profile shows fewer than 45,000 clones; approximately 90% of them were found once. The ten biggest clones cover about 1.5% of the sample. What this sample's time point label stands for: week 35, safety follow-up. A 20-mer mutant IDH1 peptide at 300 micrograms in Montanide made up each vaccine dose, which was injected subcutaneously together with topical imiquimod. Patients received eight vaccinations in weeks 1, 3, 5, 7, 11, 15, 19 and 23, corresponding to visits V03 through V10. Newly diagnosed WHO grade 3 or 4 IDH1-mutant astrocytomas showing loss of nuclear ATRX were present in the donors. The samples were drawn from NOA16, a multicentre, single-arm, open-label phase I trial in Germany that tested a mutant IDH1 peptide vaccine in humans for the first time. Genomic DNA for TCRB sequencing was extracted from EDTA blood using the DNeasy Blood and Tissue Kit.

The TCR sequence derives from a man aged 35 to 55 with glioma. The sample in question was PBMCs, obtained from a glioma patient whose treatment included an IDH1 peptide vaccine.

The CDR3 has the sequence CASSLDFRTGGLYGYTF. Read as DNA, the sequence is TGTGCCAGCAGCTTAGATTTTAGGACAGGTGGACTCTATGGCTACACCTTC. The sequence is built from TRBV11-2 and TRBJ1-2, with 7 middle bases fitting TRBD1. The CDR3 starts with the cysteine, ends with the phenylalanine, and has 17 residues. The CDR3 DNA has 51 bases and is translated from base 1. CDR1 SGHAT and CDR2 FQNNGV are derived from the germline V gene. Germline trimming amounts to 0 bases on V and 4 bases on J, with 11 as the count of junction bases outside the gene matches.